Following are 22 T cell receptor beta chains from one sample sequenced in a study of cytomegalovirus exposure and HLA in healthy donors. The PCR ran on 60 Vbeta and 13 Jbeta primers. The data were produced by immunoSEQ multiplex PCR, yet TCRdb's version contains in-frame clones alone and is incomplete. This sample has around 100,000 clones, with approximately 80% found just once. The specimen sequenced was PBMCs. Source of these receptors: a woman aged 18-29 years in good health and CMV-seropositive.

The chain combines TRBV4-1 with TRBJ2-7; 8 nucleotides align to TRBD2. Germline CDR1 MGHRA, CDR2 YSYEKL. CDR3 size: 17 residues. V lost 4 bases to trimming and J lost 7 bases; unmatched junction nucleotides: 18. DNA of the CDR3: TGCGCCAGCAGCCTCGGACTAGCTCGACTCCCCTCAGGGGAGCAGTACTTC. As protein: CASSLGLARLPSGEQYF.

In this sample, this clone turned up a few times. V is TRBV6-5 and J is TRBJ2-2; 9 bases map to TRBD2. V trimming: 9 bases; J trimming: 6 bases; junction bases outside the gene matches: 8. The CDR3 totals 14 residues. Germline assignment: CDR1 MNHEY and CDR2 SVGAGI. This CDR3 reads CASVGGGGAGELFF. The CDR3 DNA is TGTGCCAGTGTCGGGGGCGGGGGGGCCGGGGAGCTGTTTTTT.

The chain recombines TRBV6-5 with TRBJ2-2, with D possibly being TRBD1 (5 bases). CDR1 MNHEY and CDR2 SVGAGI come from the germline V gene. This CDR3 has 15 residues. Between the trimmed V and J ends, which lost 3 bases and 4 bases, there was a span of 12 bases. DNA for the CDR3: TGTGCCAGCAGTTATGCAGGGTTGGGCACCGGGGAGCTGTTTTTT. This encodes CASSYAGLGTGELFF.

This clone was picked up one time. The V gene is TRBV7-2, the J gene TRBJ2-3, with D unclear. Looked up from germline, CDR1 is SGHTA and CDR2 is FQGNSA. This CDR3 is 13 amino acids long. V was pared by 5 bases and J by 2 bases, with 8 bases between. CDR3 amino acids: CASSVINTDTQYF. The CDR3 DNA sequence: TGTGCCAGCAGCGTAATTAACACAGATACGCAGTATTTT.

The chain couples TRBV5-1 to TRBJ1-3; TRBD1 aligns across 9 bases. Trimming took 5 bases from V and 4 from J; bases not matched to a gene: 4. CDR1 and CDR2 (germline): SGHRS, YFSETQ. The CDR3 consists of 14 residues. The CDR3 nucleotides read TGCGCCAGCAGAACCGGGACAGGGGGAAACACCATATATTTT. This codes for CASRTGTGGNTIYF.

The chain couples TRBV11-1 to TRBJ2-7; D possibly corresponds to TRBD1 (5 bases). The CDR3 is 14 amino acids. The germline V and J ends were trimmed by 3 bases and 1 base, with 10 bases remaining between them. Germline CDR1 reads SGHAT; CDR2 reads FQDESV (reference sequence). CDR3 coding DNA: TGTGCCAGCAGCTTTTCCAGACAGTCCTACGAGCAGTACTTC. Residues: CASSFSRQSYEQYF.

The chain is built from TRBV5-1 and TRBJ1-4; TRBD1 aligns across 10 bases. The CDR3 consists of 15 residues. The ends lost 0 bases at V and 4 bases at J; junction bases unmatched: 0. Germline V gene data show CDR1 as SGHRS and CDR2 as YFSETQ. The CDR3 sequence: CASSLGTGGNEKLFF. Written as DNA, the CDR3 is TGCGCCAGCAGCTTGGGGACAGGGGGTAATGAAAAACTGTTTTTT.

The chain couples TRBV11-3 to TRBJ2-7; TRBD2 is a possible D gene (7 bases). The V and J ends lost 0 bases and 3 bases respectively, with 27 bases between them. This CDR3 has 20 residues. Germline V gives CDR1 SGHNT, CDR2 YENEEA. The CDR3 spells CASSLEGWWTATSGGYEQYF. CDR3 nucleotide sequence: TGTGCCAGCAGCTTAGAAGGCTGGTGGACAGCCACTTCGGGGGGCTACGAGCAGTACTTC.

The CDR3 loop reads CASSLQLNYEQYF. The CDR3 DNA reads TGTGCCAGCAGCTTACAACTGAACTACGAGCAGTACTTC. This chain uses TRBV7-8 with TRBJ2-7; D not certain. The CDR3 totals 13 residues. Per the germline V gene, CDR1 is SGHVS and CDR2 is FQNEAQ. Trimming took 2 bases from V and 3 from J, leaving 8 bases between them.

This clone appeared once. V is TRBV5-1 and J is TRBJ1-5; 8 bases map to TRBD1. Germline V gene lookup returns CDR1 SGHRS and CDR2 YFSETQ. V lost 2 bases, J lost 2 bases, and 3 bases stayed unmatched. The CDR3 is 15 residues long. CDR3 DNA: TGCGCCAGCAGCTTTACAGGGGGTGGCAATCAGCCCCAGCATTTT. Protein product: CASSFTGGGNQPQHF.

The gene calls are TRBV7-8 and TRBJ2-2; D unclear. CDR3 length: 15 amino acids. Germline CDR1 SGHVS, CDR2 FQNEAQ. V was cut by 3 bases and J by 3 bases, with 11 bases left in between. DNA of the CDR3: TGTGCCAGCAGCTTGCAAATCGACTACACCGGGGAGCTGTTTTTT. This gives the protein CASSLQIDYTGELFF.

J is TRBJ2-3 and V is TRBV6-5; 7 bases fit TRBD1. The J segment lost 4 bases and the V segment lost 8 bases, leaving 6 bases of the junction unmatched. CDR1 and CDR2 from the germline V gene are MNHEY and SVGAGI. The CDR3 totals 13 residues. The CDR3 nucleotides are TGTGCCAGCGCCAGGACAGGTCCAGATACGCAGTATTTT. Translating gives CASARTGPDTQYF.

The chain recombines TRBV27 with TRBJ1-5; possible D gene TRBD1, 5 bases. V lost 5 bases and J lost 2, with 16 bases in between. CDR1 is MNHEY and CDR2 is SMNVEV in the germline V gene (reference sequence). This CDR3 comprises 16 residues. The CDR3 DNA sequence: TGTGCCAGCAGTCCCCGGGGGGTGGGTGGCAATCAGCCCCAGCATTTT. Translating gives CASSPRGVGGNQPQHF.

The V gene is TRBV4-1, the J gene TRBJ2-1; maybe TRBD2 (7 bases). The germline V and J ends were trimmed by 8 bases and 5 bases, with 22 bases remaining between them. Per the germline V gene, CDR1 is MGHRA and CDR2 is YSYEKL. CDR3 length: 16 residues. The CDR3 loop reads CASGGRREPGNNEQFF. CDR3 nucleotide sequence: TGCGCCAGCGGGGGGCGGCGGGAGCCGGGAAACAATGAGCAGTTCTTC.

The chain recombines TRBV28 with TRBJ1-1; D is uncertain. Germline-derived CDR1 and CDR2 are MDHEN and SYDVKM. V was cut by 6 bases and J by 3 bases, with 11 bases left in between. The CDR3 is 13 amino acids. In DNA, the CDR3 is TGTGCCAGCAGCCTAAATGTTTACACTGAAGCTTTCTTT. Its translation is CASSLNVYTEAFF.

J is TRBJ2-2 and V is TRBV18; TRBD2 might be the D (5 bases). The V gene's germline CDR1 is KGHSH and CDR2 LQKENI. V gave up 0 bases and J gave up 13 bases, with 18 bases separating them. The CDR3 is 15 amino acids. DNA of the CDR3: TGTGCCAGCTCACCACCGGCAGTCTCAACGGGGTGGCTGTTTTTT. It yields the protein CASSPPAVSTGWLFF.

The chain carries TRBV10-3 and TRBJ2-2; no reliable D call. CDR3 length equals 16 residues. From germline, CDR1 is ENHRY and CDR2 SYGVKD. Trimming removed 3 bases from V and 0 bases from J, with 11 bases in between. The CDR3 DNA reads TGTGCCATCAGTGAACCCCGCAGTACGAACACCGGGGAGCTGTTTTTT. As protein: CAISEPRSTNTGELFF.

The chain combines TRBV6-4 with TRBJ1-1; a possible D gene is TRBD1 (5 bases). Germline CDR1 is MRHNA and CDR2 is SNTAGT. The length of the CDR3 is 17 residues. Trimming stripped 0 bases from V and 0 bases from J, with 14 bases between. The CDR3 is CASSDSGHETLNTEAFF. The CDR3 DNA reads TGTGCCAGCAGTGACTCCGGACATGAGACTTTGAACACTGAAGCTTTCTTT.

J is TRBJ1-1 and V is TRBV5-6, with D hard to call. Trimming removed 4 bases at V and 4 bases at J, with 8 bases between. The CDR3 is 12 amino acids. The germline gives CDR1 SGHDT, CDR2 YYEEEE. In nucleotides, the CDR3 is TGTGCCAGCAGCCCACGGGGCACTGAAGCTTTCTTT. It translates to CASSPRGTEAFF.

J is TRBJ2-4 and V is TRBV27, with 9 bases identical to TRBD2. The V gene end was trimmed by 5 bases and the J gene end by 0 bases; junction bases not matched to a gene: 5. CDR3 length: 16 amino acids. Germline loops: CDR1 MNHEY, CDR2 SMNVEV (reference sequence). The CDR3 sequence: CASSLSSGTAKNIQYF. Written as DNA, the CDR3 is TGTGCCAGCAGTCTCTCTAGCGGGACAGCCAAAAACATTCAGTACTTC.

The J gene is TRBJ1-4, the V gene TRBV10-1; D is ambiguous. CDR1 and CDR2 from the germline V gene are WNHNN and SYGVQD (reference sequence). The CDR3 runs 13 residues. With 3 bases removed from V and 5 bases from J, the gap between germline ends came to 7 bases. The chain's CDR3 is CASSESYNEKLFF. Written as DNA, the CDR3 is TGCGCCAGCAGTGAATCCTACAATGAAAAACTGTTTTTT.

In this sample, this clone turned up once. V is TRBV12-5 and J is TRBJ2-1; tentatively, D is TRBD1 (5 bases). The CDR3 covers 14 residues. V was shortened by 7 bases and J by 0 bases, with 10 bases between the two germline ends. Germline V lookup: CDR1 LGHNT, CDR2 FRNRAP. The CDR3 spells CASVQDSSYNEQFF. The CDR3 bases are TGTGCTAGTGTCCAAGACAGCTCCTACAATGAGCAGTTCTTC.